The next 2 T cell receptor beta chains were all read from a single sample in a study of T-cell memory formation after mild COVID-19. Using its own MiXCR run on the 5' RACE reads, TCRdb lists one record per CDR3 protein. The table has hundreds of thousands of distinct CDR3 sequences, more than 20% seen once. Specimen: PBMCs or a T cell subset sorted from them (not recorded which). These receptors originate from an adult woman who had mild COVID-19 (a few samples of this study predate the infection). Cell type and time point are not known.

The CDR3 reads CASSLASPALTDTQYF. The CDR3 region has the DNA TGCGCCAGCAGCTTGGCCTCCCCAGCTCTCACAGATACGCAGTATTTT. The chain carries TRBV5-1 and TRBJ2-3; D unclear. The CDR3 is 16 amino acids. Germline CDR1 SGHRS, CDR2 YFSETQ. Deletions cut 0 bases from V and 2 bases from J, with 13 bases between. Variable domain in full (rest from reference TRBV5-1 and TRBJ2-3): KAGVTQTPRYLIKTRGQQVTLSCSPISGHRSVSWYQQTPGQGLQFLFEYFSETQRNKGNFPGRFSGRQFSNSRSEMNVSTLELGDSALYLCASSLASPALTDTQYFGPGTRLTVL.

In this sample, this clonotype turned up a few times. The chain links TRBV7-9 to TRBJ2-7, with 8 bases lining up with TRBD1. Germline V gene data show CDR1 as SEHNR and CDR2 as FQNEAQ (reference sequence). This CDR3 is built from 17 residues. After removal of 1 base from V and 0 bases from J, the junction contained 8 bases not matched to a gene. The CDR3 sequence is CASSLGGQATSSYEQYF. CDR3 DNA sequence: TGTGCCAGCAGCTTAGGGGGACAGGCCACGAGCTCCTACGAGCAGTACTTC.